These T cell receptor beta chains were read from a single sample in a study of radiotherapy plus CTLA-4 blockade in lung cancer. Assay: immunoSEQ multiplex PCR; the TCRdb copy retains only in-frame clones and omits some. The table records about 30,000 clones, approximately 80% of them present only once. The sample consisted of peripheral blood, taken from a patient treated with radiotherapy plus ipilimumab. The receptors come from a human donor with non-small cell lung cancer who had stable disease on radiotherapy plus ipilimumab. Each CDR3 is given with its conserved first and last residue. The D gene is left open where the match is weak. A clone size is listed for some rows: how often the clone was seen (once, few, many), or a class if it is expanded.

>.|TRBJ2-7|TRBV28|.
TGTGCCAGCTGGGGACGCGGAGTGAACGAGCAGTACTTC
CASWGRGVNEQYF
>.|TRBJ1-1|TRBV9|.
TGTGCCAGCAGCGTAGGGGGGGTGGAAGCTTTCTTT
CASSVGGVEAFF
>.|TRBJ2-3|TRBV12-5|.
TGTGCTAGTGGTTTGTCGGGGGCCCTCACAGATACGCAGTATTTT
CASGLSGALTDTQYF
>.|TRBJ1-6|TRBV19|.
TGTGCCAGTATCGGAAGTTCCTATAATTCACCCCTCCACTTT
CASIGSSYNSPLHF
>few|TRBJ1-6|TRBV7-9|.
TGTGCCAGCAGCTCCGACAGTGATAATTCACCCCTCCACTTT
CASSSDSDNSPLHF
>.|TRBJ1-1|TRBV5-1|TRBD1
TGCGCCAGCAGCACCGTACAGGGGGCGAACACTGAAGCTTTCTTT
CASSTVQGANTEAFF
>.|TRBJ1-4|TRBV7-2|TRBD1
TGTGCCAGCAGCTTCGGACAGGGGGCAGAAAAACTGTTTTTT
CASSFGQGAEKLFF
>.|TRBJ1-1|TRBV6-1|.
TGTGCCAGCAGTGGACCCGGGACGGGGACTGAAGCTTTCTTT
CASSGPGTGTEAFF
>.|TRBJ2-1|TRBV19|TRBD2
TGTGCCAGTAGTATGGTACTAGCGGGGGGCTACAATGAGCAGTTCTTC
CASSMVLAGGYNEQFF
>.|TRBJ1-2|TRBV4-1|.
TGCGCCAGCAGCCCCGGATCTGGGGGGGGATGGCTCGGCTACACCTTC
CASSPGSGGGWLGYTF
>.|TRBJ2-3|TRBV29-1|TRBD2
TGCAGCGTTGAGGGGGGGGACACAGATACGCAGTATTTT
CSVEGGDTDTQYF
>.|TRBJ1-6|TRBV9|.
TGTGCCAGCAGCGTAGAAGGGGTGTATAATTCACCCCTCCACTTT
CASSVEGVYNSPLHF
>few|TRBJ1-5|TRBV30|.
TGTGCCTGGACACTCGATAGCAATCAGCCCCAGCATTTT
CAWTLDSNQPQHF
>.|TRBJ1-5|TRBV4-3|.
TGCGCCAGCAGCTTGCAGGGTAATCAGCCCCAGCATTTT
CASSLQGNQPQHF
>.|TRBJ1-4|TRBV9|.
TGTGCCAGCAGCTCAGGGGACGTCCTGATAGAAAAACTGTTTTTT
CASSSGDVLIEKLFF
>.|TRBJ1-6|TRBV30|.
TGTGCCTGGAAACCTTCTGGGAATTCACCCCTCCACTTT
CAWKPSGNSPLHF
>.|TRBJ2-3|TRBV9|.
TGTGCCAGCAGTGGGGGCACAGATACGCAGTATTTT
CASSGGTDTQYF
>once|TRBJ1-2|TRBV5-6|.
TGTGCCAGCAGTTTCGACAGCGAAGGCTACACCTTC
CASSFDSEGYTF
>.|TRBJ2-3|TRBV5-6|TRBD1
TGTGCCAGCAGCACCCAAGGGGGCCGCACAGATACGCAGTATTTT
CASSTQGGRTDTQYF
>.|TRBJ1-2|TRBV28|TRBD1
TGTGCCAGCAGTCTACAGGGGGCGCATGGCTACACCTTC
CASSLQGAHGYTF
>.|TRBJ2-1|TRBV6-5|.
TGTGCCAGCACCCTCTACAATGAGCAGTTCTTC
CASTLYNEQFF
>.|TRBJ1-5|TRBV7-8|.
TGTGCCAGCAGCGTGAACGAGCACCACGGCAATCAGCCCCAGCATTTT
CASSVNEHHGNQPQHF
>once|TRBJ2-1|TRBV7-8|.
TGTGCCAGCAGCTTGCGGGACACTTACAATGAGCAGTTCTTC
CASSLRDTYNEQFF
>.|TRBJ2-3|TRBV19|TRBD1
TGTGCCAGTAGATCGGCAGGGGACAGTCACACAGATACGCAGTATTTT
CASRSAGDSHTDTQYF
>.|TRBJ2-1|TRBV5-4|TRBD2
TGTGCCAGCAGCGCAAATAGCGGGGGGACTTACAATGAGCAGTTCTTC
CASSANSGGTYNEQFF
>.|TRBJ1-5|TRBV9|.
TGTGCCAGCAGCCAGGGCCCTAGCAATCAGCCCCAGCATTTT
CASSQGPSNQPQHF
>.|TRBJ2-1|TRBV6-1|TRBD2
TGTGCCAGCAGTGTTTGGACTAGCGGATTTAACAATGAGCAGTTCTTC
CASSVWTSGFNNEQFF
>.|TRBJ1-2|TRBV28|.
TGTGCCAGCAGCACAGACAACTTGGGGCTCGGAGGCTACACCTTC
CASSTDNLGLGGYTF
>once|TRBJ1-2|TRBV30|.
TGTGCCTGGAGTACGGGCGGAAACTATGGCTACACCTTC
CAWSTGGNYGYTF
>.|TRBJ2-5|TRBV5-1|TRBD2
TGCGCCAGCAGCCCAGCGGGGGGCCAAGAGACCCAGTACTTC
CASSPAGGQETQYF
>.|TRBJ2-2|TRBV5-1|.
TGCGCCAGCGAGGAAGAGAACACCGGGGAGCTGTTTTTT
CASEEENTGELFF
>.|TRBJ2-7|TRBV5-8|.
TGTGCCAGCAGCTTGGGTCTAGGGGGGGAGCAGTACTTC
CASSLGLGGEQYF
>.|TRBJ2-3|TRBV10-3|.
TGTGCCACCGGGAGAGGGGGCGGCCCAGATACGCAGTATTTT
CATGRGGGPDTQYF
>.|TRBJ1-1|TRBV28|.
TGTGCCAGCAGTTTAGGGGCAACGAACACTGAAGCTTTCTTT
CASSLGATNTEAFF
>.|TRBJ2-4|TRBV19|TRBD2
TGTGCCAGTAGTATGGGCCGGGAGGACATTCAGTACTTC
CASSMGREDIQYF
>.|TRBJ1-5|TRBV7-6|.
TGTGCCAGCAGCTTAGCGGGAGACCTCGCCAATCAGCCCCAGCATTTT
CASSLAGDLANQPQHF
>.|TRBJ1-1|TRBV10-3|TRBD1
TGTGCCATCGGACAGGTGAACACTGAAGCTTTCTTT
CAIGQVNTEAFF
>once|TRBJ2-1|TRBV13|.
TGTGCCAGCAGCCTAAGGTATCCGGGATCTAATGAGCAGTTCTTC
CASSLRYPGSNEQFF
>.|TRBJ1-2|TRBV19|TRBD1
TGTGCCAGTAGTCCAACAGGGGCCTCTAACTATGGCTACACCTTC
CASSPTGASNYGYTF
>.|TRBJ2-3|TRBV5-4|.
TGTGCCAGCAGCTTGAAGGGGACAGATACGCAGTATTTT
CASSLKGTDTQYF
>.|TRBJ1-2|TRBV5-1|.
TGCGCCAGCTATGACGGGTATGGCTACACCTTC
CASYDGYGYTF
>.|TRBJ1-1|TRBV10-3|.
TGTGCCATCAGCAATAATGGGAACACTGAAGCTTTCTTT
CAISNNGNTEAFF
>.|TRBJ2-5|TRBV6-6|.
TGTGCCAGCAGCCCCACAGGTACGGAGACCCAGTACTTC
CASSPTGTETQYF
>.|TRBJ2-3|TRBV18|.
TGTGCCAGCTCACCCGGCGCCACAGATACGCAGTATTTT
CASSPGATDTQYF
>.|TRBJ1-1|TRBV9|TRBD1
TGTGCCAGCAGCGTAGAGGGAAGGGGGCGAACTGAAGCTTTCTTT
CASSVEGRGRTEAFF
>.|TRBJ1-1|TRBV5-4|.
TGTGCCAGCAGCTCCCCTGGGGGCGTTGAAGCTTTCTTT
CASSSPGGVEAFF
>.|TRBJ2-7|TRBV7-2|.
TGTGCCAGCAGCTTAGATATCGCCTTGGAGCAGTACTTC
CASSLDIALEQYF
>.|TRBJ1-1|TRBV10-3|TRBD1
TGTGCCATCAGCCCGGGACAGGGCACTGAAGCTTTCTTT
CAISPGQGTEAFF
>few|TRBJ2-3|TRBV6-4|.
TGTGCCAGCAGTGAGGGCGGCGGCACAGATACGCAGTATTTT
CASSEGGGTDTQYF
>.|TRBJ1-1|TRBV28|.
TGTGCCAGCAGTTTGGGGGGACAGAACACTGAAGCTTTCTTT
CASSLGGQNTEAFF
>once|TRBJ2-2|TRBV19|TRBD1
TGTGCCAGTAGTATGCGACAGGGTTACACCGGGGAGCTGTTTTTT
CASSMRQGYTGELFF
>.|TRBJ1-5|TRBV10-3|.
TGTGCCATCAGTGAAGGGGTTCGCAATCAGCCCCAGCATTTT
CAISEGVRNQPQHF
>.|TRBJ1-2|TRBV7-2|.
TGTGCCAGCAGCTTGGCACAGCAAAACTATGGCTACACCTTC
CASSLAQQNYGYTF
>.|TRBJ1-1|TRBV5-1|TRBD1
TGCGCCAGCAGCTTGGGCCTGTCTAAGGGGGCTGGTACTGAAGCTTTCTTT
CASSLGLSKGAGTEAFF